What follows are 30 T cell receptor beta chains derived from one specimen sequenced in a study of T-cell memory formation after mild COVID-19. Using its own MiXCR run on the 5' RACE reads, TCRdb lists one record per CDR3 protein. The repertoire holds hundreds of thousands of distinct CDR3 sequences, with 15% as singletons. Sequencing used PBMCs or a T cell subset sorted from them (not recorded which). These receptors were obtained from an adult woman who had mild COVID-19 (a few samples of this study predate the infection). Cell type and time point are not known.

In its sample, this clonotype was seen many times. This rearrangement joins TRBV27 to TRBJ2-7; TRBD2 might be the D (6 bases). Trimming left V 0 bases short and J 5 bases short, with 23 bases between. Germline CDR1 MNHEY, CDR2 SMNVEV (reference sequence). The CDR3 has 18 residues. The DNA of the CDR3 is TGTGCCAGCAGTTTATCCCGAGGACGGCGCGGGGTCTTCCACGAGCAGTACTTC. Translating gives CASSLSRGRRGVFHEQYF.

This chain joins TRBV7-8 and TRBJ2-2; TRBD2 aligns across 11 bases. The CDR3 covers 18 residues. Germline V lookup: CDR1 SGHVS, CDR2 FQNEAQ. Trimming took 2 bases from V and 0 from J; bases not matched to a gene: 5. This CDR3 is CASSLTSGGPANTGELFF. The DNA of the CDR3 is TGTGCCAGCAGCTTAACTAGCGGGGGACCCGCGAACACCGGGGAGCTGTTTTTT.

This clonotype was picked up many times. The chain has TRBV3-1 and TRBJ2-5; 8 bases align to TRBD2. Germline V gives CDR1 LGHDT, CDR2 YNNKEL (reference sequence). This CDR3 region has 16 residues. The ends lost 1 base at V and 4 bases at J; junction bases unmatched: 8. The CDR3 DNA sequence: TGTGCCAGCAGCCAAGGCACTAGCGGAAGGTTAGAGACCCAGTACTTC. This sequence encodes CASSQGTSGRLETQYF.

This clonotype appeared a few times. This chain joins TRBV4-2 and TRBJ1-4; D ambiguous. The CDR3 is 14 amino acids. Germline V gives CDR1 LGHNA, CDR2 YNFKEQ. V dropped 1 base and J dropped 5 bases, with 8 bases sitting between them. This chain's CDR3 is CASSQVSRNEKLFF. For the CDR3, the DNA is TGTGCCAGCAGCCAAGTTAGCAGGAATGAAAAACTGTTTTTT.

As DNA, the CDR3 is TGTGCCAGCAGCCCCAGGGTAGGATCCTACGAGCAGTACTTC. Residues: CASSPRVGSYEQYF. This chain links TRBV7-8 with TRBJ2-7; D perhaps matches TRBD1 (5 bases). Between the trimmed V and J ends, which lost 5 bases and 1 base, there was a span of 12 bases. This CDR3 has 14 residues. CDR1 and CDR2 (germline): SGHVS, FQNEAQ.

This clonotype was seen repeatedly, ten times or more. J is TRBJ1-3 and V is TRBV12-3 or TRBV12-4, with unresolved D. V shed 2 bases and J shed 2 bases, with 1 base lying between them. This CDR3 comprises 12 residues. The CDR3 here is CASSLTGNTIYF. DNA for the CDR3: TGTGCCAGCAGTTTAACTGGAAACACCATATATTTT.

This clonotype was observed at least ten times. This chain connects TRBV12-3 or TRBV12-4 to TRBJ1-1; 7 positions match TRBD1. V shed 6 bases, J shed 1 base, and the junction held 5 bases outside the gene matches. The CDR3 length is 14 residues. CDR3 bases: TGTGCCAGCAGCAAAGACAGGGCGAACACTGAAGCTTTCTTT. It yields the protein CASSKDRANTEAFF.

The chain uses TRBV6-1 and TRBJ1-1; no definite D call. The germline V and J ends were trimmed by 4 bases and 1 base, with 10 bases remaining between them. CDR3 length: 14 residues. The germline V gene has CDR1 MNHNS and CDR2 SASEGT. This CDR3 reads CASSVNYRNTEAFF. CDR3 nucleotide sequence: TGTGCCAGCAGTGTGAACTACCGGAACACTGAAGCTTTCTTT.

The V gene is TRBV7-9, the J gene TRBJ2-7, with D possibly called TRBD1 or TRBD2 (5 bases each). The CDR3 covers 14 residues. The germline V and J ends were trimmed by 5 bases and 7 bases, with 18 bases remaining between them. Germline V gives CDR1 SEHNR, CDR2 FQNEAQ (reference sequence). The chain's CDR3 is CASSHGTPPREQYF. CDR3 nucleotides: TGTGCCAGCAGCCATGGGACCCCCCCGAGGGAGCAGTACTTC.

This clonotype was seen a handful of times. V is TRBV5-6 and J is TRBJ2-7; a weak D match, TRBD1 (6 bases). The length of the CDR3 is 15 residues. V shed 4 bases and J shed 3 bases, with 17 bases lying between them. Germline loops: CDR1 SGHDT, CDR2 YYEEEE. CDR3 in amino acids: CASSTRTGHIYEQYF. Written as DNA, the CDR3 is TGTGCCAGCAGCACCCGAACGGGACATATCTACGAGCAGTACTTC.

The chain recombines TRBV4-3 with TRBJ2-3; the match to TRBD2 covers 9 bases. This CDR3 comprises 17 residues. Germline CDR1 reads LGHNA; CDR2 reads YSLEER. V shed 5 bases, J shed 4 bases, and the junction held 13 bases outside the gene matches. The DNA of the CDR3 is TGCGCCAGCAGCAAGGGGTCTGCCGGGACTAGCCCAGATACGCAGTATTTT. Its protein is CASSKGSAGTSPDTQYF.

The chain carries TRBV18 and TRBJ2-1; the match to TRBD2 covers 11 bases. J gave up 5 bases and V 3 bases, and 3 bases lay outside the gene matches. The CDR3 length is 15 residues. Germline lookup yields CDR1 KGHSH and CDR2 LQKENI. The CDR3 sequence: CASSPPGLADNEQFF. CDR3 DNA: TGTGCCAGCTCACCTCCGGGACTAGCGGACAATGAGCAGTTCTTC.

The CDR3 region is CASRDKPHQPQHF. CDR3 bases: TGTGCCAGCCGGGACAAACCGCATCAGCCCCAGCATTTT. The J gene is TRBJ1-5, the V gene TRBV12-3 or TRBV12-4; D perhaps matches TRBD1 (6 bases). This CDR3 is built from 13 residues. Trimming pared 8 bases from V and 5 bases from J, leaving 13 bases between.

The J gene is TRBJ2-5, the V gene TRBV5-1; TRBD2 might be the D (7 bases). Trimming took 7 bases from V and 2 from J, leaving 18 bases between them. Germline values: CDR1 SGHRS, CDR2 YFSETQ. The CDR3 runs to 15 residues. In DNA form, the CDR3 reads TGCGCCAGCTGGGGGGGCGGTCCCCTTCAAGAGACCCAGTACTTC. Translated, it gives CASWGGGPLQETQYF.

This clonotype has a handful of counts. The chain employs TRBV7-3 and TRBJ1-1, with unresolved D. The germline gives CDR1 SGHTA, CDR2 FQGTGA. Between the trimmed V and J ends, which lost 5 bases and 4 bases, there was a span of 17 bases. The CDR3 spans 15 residues. As DNA, the CDR3 is TGTGCCAGCAGCCCGAACTACAAACTCGGCACTGAAGCTTTCTTT. This gives the protein CASSPNYKLGTEAFF.

This clonotype showed up just a few times. V gene TRBV12-3 or TRBV12-4 combines with J gene TRBJ2-3, with no clear D. The germline V and J ends were trimmed by 5 bases and 2 bases, with 11 bases remaining between them. The CDR3 runs to 14 residues. The CDR3 loop reads CASSPLWFTDTQYF. The CDR3 nucleotides read TGTGCCAGCAGTCCTCTGTGGTTCACAGATACGCAGTATTTT.

This clonotype was recorded a few times. The genes are TRBV7-8 and TRBJ2-1; 8 bases are shared with TRBD1. J lost 4 bases, V lost 4 bases, and 24 bases had no gene match. CDR1 and CDR2 from the germline V gene are SGHVS and FQNEAQ. The CDR3 has 21 amino acids. Here the CDR3 DNA reads TGTGCCAGCAGCTCCCATACGATCACAGGGTTGGACAGGGCCCGATACAATGAGCAGTTCTTC. Translation gives CASSSHTITGLDRARYNEQFF.

In this sample, this clonotype turned up a few times. The chain is built from TRBV23-1 and TRBJ2-5, with 7 nucleotides matching TRBD1. TRBV23-1 is an ORF for which the function is uncertain. J lost 1 base, V lost 2 bases, and 4 bases had no gene match. This CDR3 is 15 amino acids long. The CDR3 loop reads CASSQERTGQETQYF. The CDR3 bases are TGCGCCAGCAGTCAAGAGAGGACAGGCCAAGAGACCCAGTACTTC.

The chain links TRBV4-3 to TRBJ1-2, with 7 bases aligning to TRBD1. Germline lookup yields CDR1 LGHNA and CDR2 YSLEER. V shed 4 bases, J shed 8 bases, and the junction held 10 bases outside the gene matches. CDR3 length equals 14 residues. CDR3 DNA sequence: TGCGCCAGCAGCCGGGCGGACAGGTTGGGAGGCTACACCTTC. This sequence encodes CASSRADRLGGYTF.

This clonotype has only a few counts. This chain joins TRBV7-9 and TRBJ2-5, with 7 positions matching TRBD2. Trimming removed 0 bases from V and 5 bases from J; junction bases left unmatched: 6. Germline assignment: CDR1 SEHNR and CDR2 FQNEAQ (reference sequence). This CDR3 contains 15 residues. The CDR3 DNA sequence: TGTGCCAGCAGCTTAGCATCTGCCGGGAGGGAGACCCAGTACTTC. Its translation: CASSLASAGRETQYF. Looking up the rest from reference TRBV7-9 and TRBJ2-5 gives the full variable domain: DTGVSQNPRHKITKRGQNVTFRCDPISEHNRLYWYRQTLGQGPEFLTYFQNEAQLEKSRLLSDRFSAERPKGSFSTLEIQRTEQGDSAMYLCASSLASAGRETQYFGPGTRLLVL.

This clonotype was counted a few times. The CDR3 DNA reads as TGTGCCAGCAGCTTAACGTTTAGCCCCCTAACTCACAATGAGCAGTTCTTC. Protein sequence: CASSLTFSPLTHNEQFF. The chain is built from TRBV7-3 and TRBJ2-1; D is unclear. V dropped 0 bases and J dropped 5 bases, with 17 bases sitting between them. This CDR3 has 17 residues. Germline V gene data show CDR1 as SGHTA and CDR2 as FQGTGA.

This clonotype was seen only a few times. V and J are TRBV5-1 and TRBJ2-5, with 8 bases fitting TRBD2. The junction had 10 bases not matched to a gene; V was cut back by 4 bases and J by 2 bases. The CDR3 runs 16 residues. Germline CDR1 and CDR2: SGHRS and YFSETQ. The CDR3 is CASSPDSASGQETQYF. The CDR3 nucleotides are TGCGCCAGCAGCCCCGACTCAGCTAGCGGGCAAGAGACCCAGTACTTC. The full variable domain, with the rest looked up from reference TRBV5-1 and TRBJ2-5, is KAGVTQTPRYLIKTRGQQVTLSCSPISGHRSVSWYQQTPGQGLQFLFEYFSETQRNKGNFPGRFSGRQFSNSRSEMNVSTLELGDSALYLCASSPDSASGQETQYFGPGTRLLVL.

This clonotype was seen a few times. V usage is TRBV12-3 or TRBV12-4 and J usage is TRBJ1-1; maybe TRBD1 (5 bases). With 7 bases removed from V and 5 bases from J, the gap between germline ends came to 11 bases. This CDR3 is 12 amino acids long. CDR3 bases: TGTGCCAGCAAACACCGGGGGACTGAAGCTTTCTTT. Translation gives CASKHRGTEAFF.

This clonotype was seen a few times. The chain uses TRBV12-5 and TRBJ2-1; no clear D. The germline CDR1 and CDR2 sequences are LGHNT and FRNRAP. Trimming pared 2 bases from V and 3 bases from J, leaving 8 bases between. The CDR3 covers 14 residues. Here the CDR3 DNA reads TGTGCTAGTGGTTTGACCGACCTCTACAATGAGCAGTTCTTC. Translation gives CASGLTDLYNEQFF.

This clonotype has at least ten counts. The CDR3 sequence: CSVPQGQGVVGYTF. The DNA for the CDR3 is TGCAGCGTCCCCCAGGGACAGGGAGTTGTGGGCTACACCTTC. The gene calls are TRBV29-1 and TRBJ1-2, with 9 bases aligning to TRBD1. Germline CDR1 is SQVTM and CDR2 is ANQGSEA. The J segment lost 8 bases and the V segment lost 6 bases, leaving 13 bases of the junction unmatched. The CDR3 contains 14 residues.

V and J are TRBV10-3 and TRBJ2-7, with D perhaps matching TRBD2 (6 bases). Germline assignment: CDR1 ENHRY and CDR2 SYGVKD. The CDR3 length is 14 residues. The ends were cut back, 10 bases at V and 7 bases at J, with 23 bases in the middle. CDR3 sequence reads: CATRHGTDLREQYF. The CDR3 DNA reads TGTGCCACACGACACGGGACTGATCTACGTGAGCAGTACTTC.

This chain joins TRBV12-3 or TRBV12-4 and TRBJ2-7; D may be TRBD1 or TRBD2 (6 bases each). The ends were cut back, 7 bases at V and 3 bases at J, with 13 bases in the middle. The CDR3 totals 13 residues. The CDR3 region is CASTPRGDYEQYF. The CDR3 DNA reads as TGTGCCAGCACCCCGAGGGGGGACTACGAGCAGTACTTC.

This clonotype was seen more than once but under ten times. The CDR3 sequence is CASSPTTSGKKTQYF. DNA of the CDR3: TGTGCCAGCAGCCCCACGACTAGCGGGAAAAAGACCCAGTACTTC. The chain has TRBV12-3 or TRBV12-4 and TRBJ2-5, with 11 bases matching TRBD2. The CDR3 is 15 residues long. The trim removed 6 bases at V and 6 bases at J, leaving 9 bases unmatched.

The V gene is TRBV7-2, the J gene TRBJ1-2; D is undetermined. This CDR3 contains 15 residues. Germline V gives CDR1 SGHTA, CDR2 FQGNSA. Trimming removed 6 bases at V and 0 bases at J, with 14 bases between. The CDR3 DNA is TGTGCCAGCAGGCAAACACCGGACTCTAACTATGGCTACACCTTC. As protein: CASRQTPDSNYGYTF.

V is TRBV6-6 and J is TRBJ1-1, with D possibly TRBD1 on 5 matching bases. V was pared by 1 base and J by 0 bases, with 15 bases between. From germline, CDR1 is MNHNY and CDR2 SVGAGI (reference sequence). This CDR3 is 17 amino acids long. CDR3 protein: CASSYLTPGLMNTEAFF. In DNA form, the CDR3 reads TGTGCCAGCAGTTACTTGACGCCAGGGTTGATGAACACTGAAGCTTTCTTT.